Here is one T cell receptor beta chain with its context. Libraries were prepared by immunoSEQ multiplex PCR; TCRdb keeps only in-frame clonotypes and omits some of them. Of 90,000 or so clones listed, more than 90% are singletons. The sample originates from a study of Tregs in tolerant kidney transplant recipients. This receptor was identified in a human donor in good health. The sample consisted of CD8+ T cells from blood.

CDR3 protein: CASRASGASGFTDTQYF. The CDR3 nucleotides read TGCGCCAGCAGGGCTAGCGGGGCCTCGGGCTTTACAGATACGCAGTATTTT. V gene TRBV10-2 combines with J gene TRBJ2-3; 9 nucleotides agree with TRBD2. V trimming: 6 bases; J trimming: 3 bases; junction bases outside the gene matches: 13. Germline assignment: CDR1 WSHSY and CDR2 SAAADI. The CDR3 is 17 residues long.